The 7 T cell receptor beta chains below were found in one sample sequenced in a study of immune cell composition in non-small cell lung cancer. Sequencing used immunoSEQ multiplex PCR; TCRdb keeps in-frame clones, though not all of them. Among around 2,200 clones listed, 75% to 85% were seen once. Sample: lung tumor tissue. The receptor source for this set is a human donor with non-small cell lung cancer.

The chain employs TRBV2 and TRBJ2-7, with unresolved D. This CDR3 spans 15 amino acids. V was pared by 8 bases and J by 0 bases, with 17 bases between. CDR1 is SNHLY, CDR2 FYNNEI, per germline. Written as DNA, the CDR3 is TGTGCCAGCCTCACGCCGGGTTTGGGCTCCTACGAGCAGTACTTC. This sequence encodes CASLTPGLGSYEQYF.

The genes are TRBV5-1 and TRBJ2-1; 14 nucleotides agree with TRBD2. This CDR3 spans 16 amino acids. V lost 5 bases to trimming and J lost 2 bases; unmatched junction nucleotides: 3. Germline-derived CDR1 and CDR2 are SGHRS and YFSETQ. The CDR3 protein is CASSRTSGGPYNEQFF. The CDR3 region has the DNA TGCGCCAGCAGTCGGACTAGCGGGGGGCCCTACAATGAGCAGTTCTTC.

The chain combines TRBV5-1 with TRBJ1-1, with a possible D match to TRBD1 (6 bases). With 0 bases removed from V and 4 bases from J, the gap between germline ends came to 16 bases. The CDR3 has 16 residues. Looked up from germline, CDR1 is SGHRS and CDR2 is YFSETQ. The CDR3 here is CASSLVRSRGTTEAFF. The CDR3 DNA follows: TGCGCCAGCAGCTTGGTAAGGTCTAGGGGGACCACTGAAGCTTTCTTT.

The CDR3, as DNA: TGTGCCAGCAGCTTAGCGGGACTGGATACGCAGTATTTT. Encoded protein: CASSLAGLDTQYF. The chain links TRBV7-9 to TRBJ2-3; TRBD2 is a possible D gene (6 bases). Germline CDR1 SEHNR, CDR2 FQNEAQ (reference sequence). Trimming stripped 0 bases from V and 6 bases from J, with 7 bases between. The CDR3 is 13 residues long.

This clone has more than one count but fewer than ten. The V and J genes are TRBV5-6 and TRBJ1-2, with D perhaps TRBD1 (6 bases). Germline V gene lookup returns CDR1 SGHDT and CDR2 YYEEEE. V gave up 4 bases and J gave up 6 bases, with 13 bases separating them. This CDR3 is built from 13 residues. The CDR3 spells CASSEKNRDGYTF. In DNA form, the CDR3 reads TGTGCCAGCAGCGAAAAGAACAGGGATGGCTACACCTTC.

This clone came up a few times. The chain links TRBV15 to TRBJ2-1; possibly TRBD2 for D (5 bases). Germline assignment: CDR1 LNHNV and CDR2 YYDKDF (reference sequence). V lost 0 bases and J 4 bases, leaving 10 bases between the germline ends. This CDR3 contains 15 residues. In DNA form, the CDR3 reads TGTGCCACCAGCAGAGAGGGGAGAGGTTACAATGAGCAGTTCTTC. It specifies CATSREGRGYNEQFF.

V and J are TRBV7-9 and TRBJ2-7; 7 bases line up with TRBD1. CDR3 size: 14 residues. The trim removed 5 bases at V and 2 bases at J, leaving 6 bases unmatched. From germline, CDR1 is SEHNR and CDR2 FQNEAQ (reference sequence). CDR3 sequence reads: CASSKGQGAYEQYF. DNA for the CDR3: TGTGCCAGCAGCAAGGGTCAGGGGGCCTACGAGCAGTACTTC.